The 20 T cell receptor beta chains reported below all come from one sample, sequenced in a study of T cell responses to AZD1222 COVID-19 vaccine. The data were produced by immunoSEQ multiplex PCR, yet TCRdb's version contains in-frame clones alone and is incomplete. The table lists 140,000 or so clones, about 89% of them singletons, with approximately 4.8% in the top ten. Sequences were derived from peripheral blood, sampled on day 0 of AZD1222 vaccination. All receptors derive from an adult in good health.

The rearrangement uses TRBV5-1 and TRBJ1-6; the D gene is possibly TRBD1 (5 bases). The CDR3 consists of 14 residues. The ends were cut back, 5 bases at V and 7 bases at J, with 13 bases in the middle. Germline V gene data show CDR1 as SGHRS and CDR2 as YFSETQ. CDR3: CASSPTDLNSPLHF. CDR3 sequence (DNA): TGCGCCAGCAGTCCGACAGACCTAAATTCACCCCTCCACTTT.

The rearrangement links TRBV10-2 to TRBJ1-3, with a tentative D call TRBD1 (6 bases). The CDR3 totals 14 residues. Deletions cut 0 bases from V and 8 bases from J, with 11 bases between. Germline CDR1 and CDR2: WSHSY and SAAADI. In DNA form, the CDR3 reads TGCGCCAGCAGTGAGTCTAGGGGGAGGCACACCATATATTTT. Translating it yields CASSESRGRHTIYF.

The rearrangement uses TRBV14 and TRBJ1-2; D gene ambiguous. CDR1 is SGHDN, CDR2 FVKESK, per germline. This CDR3 is 15 amino acids long. V was cut by 1 base and J by 3 bases, with 12 bases left in between. The CDR3 nucleotides read TGTGCCAGCAGCCAAGTTGGGGATTCGCACTATGGCTACACCTTC. Protein sequence: CASSQVGDSHYGYTF.

The V gene is TRBV2, the J gene TRBJ2-1; TRBD1 matches at 10 bases. J was trimmed by 8 bases and V by 8 bases; bases with no gene match: 9. The CDR3 loop spans 14 amino acids. Germline values: CDR1 SNHLY, CDR2 FYNNEI. DNA of the CDR3: TGTGCCAGCCACTCCGGGACAGGGGTCTATGAGCAGTTCTTC. This encodes CASHSGTGVYEQFF.

This clone was observed a few times. The V call is TRBV29-1, the J call TRBJ1-2; tentative D call: TRBD1 (5 bases). CDR1 is SQVTM, CDR2 ANQGSEA, per germline. The CDR3 totals 13 residues. V dropped 4 bases and J dropped 4 bases, with 13 bases sitting between them. The CDR3 nucleotides read TGCAGCGTTGCACGCGACAGCTTCTATGGCTACACCTTC. Its protein product is CSVARDSFYGYTF.

The chain has TRBV15 and TRBJ1-1; possibly TRBD1 for D (5 bases). Germline loops: CDR1 LNHNV, CDR2 YYDKDF (reference sequence). V lost 1 base and J 1 base, leaving 7 bases between the germline ends. There are 14 residues in the CDR3. The CDR3 region is CATSRATANTEAFF. Here the CDR3 DNA reads TGTGCCACCAGCAGAGCGACAGCGAACACTGAAGCTTTCTTT.

The CDR3 DNA reads as TGTGCCAGCAGCTTATTAGGGACTTTTTTCACCGGGGAGCTGTTTTTT. Its protein is CASSLLGTFFTGELFF. V and J are TRBV5-5 and TRBJ2-2, with D maybe TRBD2 (6 bases). Germline CDR1 is SGHKS and CDR2 is YYEKEE (reference sequence). V was trimmed by 2 bases and J by 4 bases, leaving 15 bases between them. The CDR3 is 16 amino acids.

This sequence joins TRBV18 and TRBJ1-4; 8 bases align to TRBD1. The V and J ends lost 7 bases and 6 bases, in that order; junction bases with no gene match: 7. The CDR3 consists of 14 residues. Germline V gene data show CDR1 as KGHSH and CDR2 as LQKENI. CDR3 in DNA: TGTGCCAGCTACTCGGACAGGGCGGATGAAAAACTGTTTTTT. Protein sequence: CASYSDRADEKLFF.

The chain has TRBV28 and TRBJ1-4, with D maybe TRBD1 (6 bases). Germline assignment: CDR1 MDHEN and CDR2 SYDVKM. V shed 4 bases and J shed 3 bases, with 15 bases lying between them. The CDR3 covers 16 residues. The CDR3 region has the DNA TGTGCCAGCAGTTCTAGACAGGCCGAATCTAATGAAAAACTGTTTTTT. This codes for CASSSRQAESNEKLFF. Full variable domain (remainder filled in from reference TRBV28 and TRBJ1-4): DVKVTQSSRYLVKRTGEKVFLECVQDMDHENMFWYRQDPGLGLRLIYFSYDVKMKEKGDIPEGYSVSREKKERFSLILESASTNQTSMYLCASSSRQAESNEKLFFGSGTQLSVL.

The CDR3 bases are TGTGCCAGCAGCTTAGTTCCTGGAAACACCATATATTTT. It specifies CASSLVPGNTIYF. The V call is TRBV7-2, the J call TRBJ1-3; D remains unclear. Deletions cut 1 base from V and 2 bases from J, with 3 bases between. Germline assignment: CDR1 SGHTA and CDR2 FQGNSA. The CDR3 is 13 amino acids.

J is TRBJ1-2 and V is TRBV6-5; D ambiguous. The CDR3 is made up of 13 amino acids. Trimming removed 3 bases at V and 2 bases at J, with 7 bases between. Germline assignment: CDR1 MNHEY and CDR2 SVGAGI. CDR3 bases: TGTGCCAGCAGTTATGCGTTCAACTATGGCTACACCTTC. It encodes CASSYAFNYGYTF.

The rearrangement uses TRBV3-1 (or the pseudogene TRBV3-2) and TRBJ1-3; 9 bases line up with TRBD1. V was pared by 1 base and J by 1 base, with 8 bases of the junction left unmatched. The CDR3 is 18 residues long. The germline V gene encodes CDR1 LGHDT and CDR2 YNNKEL (reference sequence). The DNA for the CDR3 is TGTGCCAGCAGCCAAGGTCCCTTAGGGACAGGGTCTGGAAACACCATATATTTT. Translating it yields CASSQGPLGTGSGNTIYF.

The rearrangement uses TRBV11-2 and TRBJ2-1; D gene uncertain. The CDR3 spans 16 residues. Germline V gene sequence: CDR1 SGHAT, CDR2 FQNNGV. V was clipped by 0 bases and J by 1 base, with 10 bases between them. CDR3 nucleotides: TGTGCCAGCAGCTTAGAGTACAGTCGATCCTACAATGAGCAGTTCTTC. It yields the protein CASSLEYSRSYNEQFF.

V and J are TRBV6-5 and TRBJ2-5; perhaps D is TRBD1 or TRBD2 (5 bases each). The CDR3 is made up of 13 amino acids. V was cut by 7 bases and J by 4 bases, with 13 bases left in between. Germline V lookup: CDR1 MNHEY, CDR2 SVGAGI. Here the CDR3 reads CASKGRVLETQYF. The CDR3 coding sequence is TGTGCCAGCAAGGGGCGGGTTCTAGAGACCCAGTACTTC.

This clone was counted between two and nine times. The V gene is TRBV19, the J gene TRBJ2-6; TRBD2 might be the D (6 bases). V was shortened by 6 bases and J by 3 bases, with 21 bases between the two germline ends. Per germline, CDR1 LNHDA and CDR2 SQIVND (reference sequence). The CDR3 has 18 amino acids. Here the CDR3 DNA reads TGTGCCAGTAGGGGTCCTCCACGGGTGGAGGGTGGGGCCAACGTCCTGACTTTC. This encodes CASRGPPRVEGGANVLTF.

This rearrangement joins TRBV6-4 to TRBJ1-4; TRBD1 is a possible D gene (5 bases). The length of the CDR3 is 16 residues. V lost 2 bases, J lost 5 bases, and 15 bases lay in between. Germline-derived CDR1 and CDR2 are MRHNA and SNTAGT. Written as DNA, the CDR3 is TGTGCCAGCAGTGACAGGGTAGGTTGGGGGAATGAAAAACTGTTTTTT. It encodes CASSDRVGWGNEKLFF.

J is TRBJ2-1 and V is TRBV3-1 (or the pseudogene TRBV3-2), with D unclear. V lost 2 bases and J 7 bases, leaving 12 bases between the germline ends. This CDR3 spans 14 amino acids. Germline lookup yields CDR1 LGHDT and CDR2 YNNKEL (reference sequence). The CDR3: CASSQLPPVNEQFF. CDR3 nucleotide sequence: TGTGCCAGCAGCCAATTACCACCGGTAAATGAGCAGTTCTTC.

The chain combines TRBV19 with TRBJ2-1; 8 nucleotides align to TRBD2. Germline V gene data show CDR1 as LNHDA and CDR2 as SQIVND (reference sequence). The CDR3 spans 14 residues. After removal of 4 bases from V and 6 bases from J, the junction contained 5 bases not matched to a gene. CDR3 nucleotides: TGTGCCAGTAGTAAACTAGCGGATTTCAATGAGCAGTTCTTC. Its protein product is CASSKLADFNEQFF.

The chain links TRBV4-1 to TRBJ2-5; 7 nucleotides agree with TRBD2. Germline lookup yields CDR1 MGHRA and CDR2 YSYEKL. V lost 3 bases, J lost 3 bases, and 7 bases stayed unmatched. The CDR3 covers 15 residues. CDR3 nucleotide sequence: TGCGCCAGCAGCCAGTCCGGGACTAACGAAGAGACCCAGTACTTC. It is translated as CASSQSGTNEETQYF.

The chain couples TRBV10-1 to TRBJ1-2; D gene unclear. This CDR3 has 12 residues. Germline loops: CDR1 WNHNN, CDR2 SYGVQD (reference sequence). The germline V and J ends were trimmed by 5 bases and 5 bases, with 9 bases remaining between them. CDR3 protein: CASSLDGYGYTF. The CDR3, as DNA: TGCGCCAGCAGTCTAGACGGGTATGGCTACACCTTC.